Listed here is a single TCR beta chain. Its antigen is not identified. The authors amplified TCR beta CDR3 from genomic DNA using two-round multiplex PCR. Round-one PCR had primers specific to each TRBV and TRBJ gene. TCRdb processed the multiplex PCR reads anew with MiXCR; each CDR3 protein has one entry. This table holds about 21,000 distinct CDR3 sequences, around 40% found once. This CDR3 comprises 12 residues. Trimming shortened V by 4 bases and J by 7 bases, and 10 bases separated the two germline ends. Germline-derived CDR1 and CDR2 are MDHEN and SYDVKM. The data stem from a study of prognosis after radiotherapy for stage I lung cancer. Study outcomes and limitations: In patients receiving stereotactic body radiation therapy, unique TCR clone counts fell afterward, median around 9,500 versus 6,500.

This specimen was PBMCs, taken before or after stereotactic body radiation therapy (not recorded which). The rearrangement joins TRBV28 to TRBJ1-2, with D unresolved. The origin of this receptor is a donor at least 50 years old with non-small cell lung cancer. The CDR3 is CASSSPTAGYTF. DNA for the CDR3: TGTGCCAGCAGTTCGCCAACAGCTGGCTACACCTTC.